Listed below are T cell receptor beta chains from one sample, sequenced in a study of blood T cell repertoires in COVID-19. Clones were read by immunoSEQ multiplex PCR, and TCRdb kept only the in-frame ones, dropping some. The sample lists fewer than 200,000 clones, 60% to 80% occurring once. Sequenced: peripheral blood. These TCRs come from a man in his 70s with acute or convalescent COVID-19. Each CDR3 is given with its conserved first and last residue. D genes are given only for firm matches. Clone size is not always given. Where it is, it says once, few, many or a class for expanded clones.

V	J	size	D	DNA	CDR3
TRBV5-1	TRBJ2-6	-	-	TGCGCCAGCAGCTTGGCCAGACAGACAGCCGGGGCCAACGTCCTGACTTTC	CASSLARQTAGANVLTF
TRBV21-1	TRBJ2-7	-	-	TGTGCCAGCAGCACGACTAGCGGGTGTCCCTACGAGCAGTACTTC	CASSTTSGCPYEQYF
TRBV6-6	TRBJ2-7	-	TRBD1	TGTGCCAGCAGCCTACTCGGACAGGGGGCGGGGGAGCAGTACTTC	CASSLLGQGAGEQYF
TRBV6-5	TRBJ1-2	-	TRBD1	TGTGCCAGCAGCTACTCGGAGGACAGGGGGCTGAAAGGCTACACCTTC	CASSYSEDRGLKGYTF
TRBV10-3	TRBJ1-6	-	-	TGTGCCATCAGTCGGGTATTTGGGGGGAGCTCCTATAATTCACCCCTCCACTTT	CAISRVFGGSSYNSPLHF
TRBV7-3	TRBJ2-7	-	TRBD2	TGTGCCAGCAGCCCGACGGGGGGCTCCTACGAGCAGTACTTC	CASSPTGGSYEQYF
TRBV29-1	TRBJ2-1	-	TRBD2	TGCAGCGTTAGGGGTTCTAGCGGGAGCTCCTACAATGAGCAGTTCTTC	CSVRGSSGSSYNEQFF
TRBV5-6	TRBJ2-2	-	TRBD2	TGTGCCAGCAGCTGGGGACTAGCGGGGGGGCACGGGGAGCTGTTTTTT	CASSWGLAGGHGELFF
TRBV11-3	TRBJ2-2	-	-	TGTGCCAGCAGCTTAATCCAGGGCAACACCGGGGAGCTGTTTTTT	CASSLIQGNTGELFF
TRBV6-5	TRBJ2-7	-	TRBD2	TGTGCCAGCAGGGCGGGAGGGAACTACGAGCAGTACTTC	CASRAGGNYEQYF
TRBV30	TRBJ1-4	-	-	TGTGCCTGGAGTGTAAGTCGTCAGGGGTCACTGTTTTTT	CAWSVSRQGSLFF
TRBV24-1	TRBJ2-1	-	TRBD1	TGTGCCACCAGTGATTTCGGGACAGTTAACAATGAGCAGTTCTTC	CATSDFGTVNNEQFF
TRBV5-5	TRBJ2-5	-	TRBD1	TGTGCCAGCAGCGGGACAGCCCAAGAGACCCAGTACTTC	CASSGTAQETQYF
TRBV27	TRBJ2-7	-	TRBD2	TGTGCCAGCAGTTTTCTAGCGGGCTACGAGCAGTACTTC	CASSFLAGYEQYF
TRBV18	TRBJ1-1	-	-	TGTGCCAGCTCACCCCCCCCGGGAACAAACACTGAAGCTTTCTTT	CASSPPPGTNTEAFF
TRBV5-1	TRBJ2-7	few	TRBD1	TGCGCCAGCAGGGAGGTTCGGACAGGGGGCAACGAGCAGTACTTC	CASREVRTGGNEQYF
TRBV5-4	TRBJ1-2	-	TRBD1	TGTGCCAGCAGCTTGGGAGGGACAGGGGAAAGAAGGGGCTACACCTTC	CASSLGGTGERRGYTF
TRBV5-5	TRBJ1-3	once	-	TGTGCCAGCAGCGCCTGGGACATCCGCTCTGGAAACACCATATATTTT	CASSAWDIRSGNTIYF
TRBV27	TRBJ2-1	once	TRBD2	TGTGCCAGCAGTTTAACGCTACTAGCGGGGGGTTACAATGAGCAGTTCTTC	CASSLTLLAGGYNEQFF
TRBV7-9	TRBJ1-3	-	-	TGTGCCAGCAGCCCTTTCATCGGAGGGAGCTCTGGAAACACCATATATTTT	CASSPFIGGSSGNTIYF
TRBV28	TRBJ2-7	-	TRBD1	TGTGCCAGCAGTGAGACAGGGTTCTCCTACGAGCAGTACTTC	CASSETGFSYEQYF
TRBV18	TRBJ1-5	few	-	TGTGCCAGCTCACCAACGGCCCGGGGCAATCAGCCCCAGCATTTT	CASSPTARGNQPQHF
TRBV5-1	TRBJ2-7	-	-	TGCGCCAGCAGCTTGGATACGAGCTCCTACGAGCAGTACTTC	CASSLDTSSYEQYF
TRBV27	TRBJ2-7	-	TRBD2	TGTGCCAGCAGTTTATTGGCTAGCGGGAGCTACGAGCAGTACTTC	CASSLLASGSYEQYF
TRBV5-1	TRBJ2-1	-	TRBD1	TGCGCCAGCAGCCCGGGACAGGGGGAGGTAGGGCAGTTCTTC	CASSPGQGEVGQFF
TRBV24-1	TRBJ2-1	-	TRBD1	TGTGCCACCGCGGCGTATGGGACAGGGGATTACAATGAGCAGTTCTTC	CATAAYGTGDYNEQFF
TRBV7-2	TRBJ2-1	-	-	TGTGCCAGCAGCTTAGCGCCAAGCGGCTCCTACAATGAGCAGTTCTTC	CASSLAPSGSYNEQFF
TRBV9	TRBJ1-2	-	-	TGTGCCAGCAGCGCCCTCTTAGCGGAGCCGCATGGCTACACCTTC	CASSALLAEPHGYTF
TRBV12-3/TRBV12-4	TRBJ2-7	-	-	TGTGCCAGCAGTTTTCGTTCCTACGAGCAGTACTTC	CASSFRSYEQYF
TRBV7-9	TRBJ2-7	-	TRBD1	TGTGCCAGCAGCTCGGGACAGGTGGGGACCTACGAGCAGTACTTC	CASSSGQVGTYEQYF
TRBV10-3	TRBJ1-3	-	-	TGTGCCATCAGTGAGTGGTCAGGCCGCTCTGGAAACACCATATATTTT	CAISEWSGRSGNTIYF
TRBV6-1	TRBJ2-1	few	-	TGTGCCAGCAGTGAAAGCTGGAATGAGCAGTTCTTC	CASSESWNEQFF
TRBV5-4	TRBJ2-3	-	TRBD2	TGTGCCAGCAGCTTGGATCGGCTAGCGGTAGTCCCAGATACGCAGTATTTT	CASSLDRLAVVPDTQYF
TRBV28	TRBJ2-3	-	TRBD2	TGTGCCAGCAGTTTAGCGGGGGTACGCACAGATACGCAGTATTTT	CASSLAGVRTDTQYF
TRBV3-1/TRBV3-2	TRBJ2-1	-	TRBD2	TGTGCCAGCAGCCAATCGGGGAGGGTGAACAATGAGCAGTTCTTC	CASSQSGRVNNEQFF
TRBV5-1	TRBJ1-2	-	TRBD1	TGCGCCAGCAGCTACGAGGTAGGGGGCGGAAGCTATGGCTACACCTTC	CASSYEVGGGSYGYTF
TRBV2	TRBJ1-1	-	-	TGTGCCAGCAGATCAGCGCGTTCAGATTTCCCTGAAGCTTTCTTT	CASRSARSDFPEAFF
TRBV19	TRBJ1-1	-	TRBD1	TGTGCCAGTAGTATAAGGGGGACAGGGGGTCGAGGCACTGAAGCTTTCTTT	CASSIRGTGGRGTEAFF
TRBV28	TRBJ1-5	-	TRBD1	TGTGCCAGCAGGATGGACAGGGCAAGCAATCAGCCCCAGCATTTT	CASRMDRASNQPQHF
TRBV10-3	TRBJ1-1	few	-	TGTGCCATCAGAGAACAGGGTACTGAAGCTTTCTTT	CAIREQGTEAFF
TRBV15	TRBJ2-7	-	TRBD2	TGTGCCACCAGCAGGAGACTAGCGGGAGGGCCGGAGCAGTACTTC	CATSRRLAGGPEQYF
TRBV15	TRBJ2-7	-	-	TGTGCCACCAGCCGGGATAAAAACTACGAGCAGTACTTC	CATSRDKNYEQYF
TRBV30	TRBJ1-2	-	-	TGTGCCTGGAGGTCCCGACAGGCCCACTATGGCTACACCTTC	CAWRSRQAHYGYTF
TRBV7-8	TRBJ1-1	few	-	TGTGCCAGCAGCTTCTCCCGGAACACTGAAGCTTTCTTT	CASSFSRNTEAFF